These T cell receptor beta chains were read from a single sample in a study of identifying expanded T cells in peripheral blood. Measured with immunoSEQ multiplex PCR; TCRdb has only the in-frame clones, and not every one. The sample shows 80,000 to 90,000 clones, approximately 84% of them seen only once. Sequenced: blood. The receptors originated from a person aged 18-69 years in good health. CDR3s include the opening cysteine and the closing phenylalanine or tryptophan. For some rows the clone size is stated as once, few or many, or as a class when expanded; others skip it.

v_call,clone_size,cdr3_aa
TRBV5-6,.,CASSWRPTGANTEAFF
TRBV7-8,.,CASSVTGIAKNIQYF
TRBV11-2,.,CASSSDRGLYEQYF
TRBV14,.,CASRQAGTAYGYTF
TRBV30,few,CAWSVPGSHTEAFF
TRBV11-2,once,CASSLQVEETQYF
TRBV25-1,.,CASSDSFLRGIESYTF
TRBV6-5,once,CASSLRGGLVGELFF
TRBV11-3,.,CASSPRATLAGELFF
TRBV6-5,.,CASSYIRGTANTEAFF
TRBV27,.,CASSFGRGRDTQYF
TRBV14,.,CASSQVTFAGRQYF
TRBV5-6,.,CASSVSVDTQYF
TRBV25-1,.,CASSDYSQETQYF
TRBV27,.,CASSSPPGSEQYF
TRBV6-1,few,CASSESGQSFSTDTQYF
TRBV7-2,.,CASSWQSGTPQHF
TRBV5-1,.,CASSLGSQPLLNTDTQYF
TRBV28,.,CASRAGGVLNEQYF
TRBV5-4,few,CASGERPPQSGELFF
TRBV6-5,.,CASREWLTGNYGYTF
TRBV7-2,once,CASSLVGTGTLNTEAFF
TRBV7-2,.,CASSSLREQFF
TRBV6-1,.,CASSLVTEAFF
TRBV6-1,.,CASNERGDHEQYF
TRBV27,.,CATIKLAGGLQPDTQYF
TRBV29-1,.,CSVGWGTNQPQHF
TRBV9,.,CASSNNPTRGPAWEQYF
TRBV7-9,.,CASSSRDTRNTDTQYF
TRBV15,once,CATSRDGGGYTF
TRBV30,medium-sized,CAWNSGTNQPQHF
TRBV7-6,.,CASSSTTPVDF
TRBV11-3,.,CASRGGPTYEQYF
TRBV10-3,.,CAISEFGNSPLHF
TRBV27,.,CASSPTGGRNQPQHF
TRBV5-6,.,CASSLVRGPGELFF
TRBV5-1,.,CASSLAQSIGTVFHEQYF
TRBV6-5,once,CASSPLLGELFF
TRBV27,.,CASQGPGDSGANVLTF
TRBV19,.,CASRGAYYNSPLHF
TRBV20-1,.,CSAVGIDGYTF
TRBV27,.,CASSPAGNSYEQYF
TRBV10-3,.,CAIRDRGPLNTEAFF
TRBV5-1,.,CASSPAVRASYEQYF
TRBV7-9,.,CASSSRTSNGYTF
TRBV6-6,.,CASCTGWVANTGELFF